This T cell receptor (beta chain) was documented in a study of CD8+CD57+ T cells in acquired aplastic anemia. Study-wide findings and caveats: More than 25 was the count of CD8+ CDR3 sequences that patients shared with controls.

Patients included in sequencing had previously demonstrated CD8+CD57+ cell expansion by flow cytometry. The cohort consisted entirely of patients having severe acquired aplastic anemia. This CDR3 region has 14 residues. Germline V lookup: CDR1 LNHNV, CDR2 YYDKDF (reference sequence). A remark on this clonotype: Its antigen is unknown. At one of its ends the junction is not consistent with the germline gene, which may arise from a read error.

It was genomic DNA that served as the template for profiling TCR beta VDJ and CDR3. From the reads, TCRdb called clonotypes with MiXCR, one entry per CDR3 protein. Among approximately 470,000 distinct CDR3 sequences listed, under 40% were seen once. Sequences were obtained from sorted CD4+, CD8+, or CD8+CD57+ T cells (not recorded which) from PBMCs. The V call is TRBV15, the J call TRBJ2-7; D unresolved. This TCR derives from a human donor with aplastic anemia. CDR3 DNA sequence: TGTGCCAGCAGCGTAGGTGGGGTCTCCTACGAGCAGTGCTTC. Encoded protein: CASSVGGVSYEQCF. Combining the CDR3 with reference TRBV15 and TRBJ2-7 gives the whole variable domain DAMVIQNPRYQVTQFGKPVTLSCSQTLNHNVMYWYQQKSSQAPKLLFHYYDKDFNNEADTPDNFQSRRPNTSFCFLDIRSPGLGDTAMYLCASSVGGVSYEQCFGPGTRLTVT.